The 20 T cell receptor beta chains below all came from one sample that was sequenced in a study of blood T cell repertoires in COVID-19. Sequencing was performed with immunoSEQ multiplex PCR; in TCRdb, only in-frame clones are kept and a portion is missing. The sample records 150,000 to 200,000 clones, roughly 93% being singletons. Input material: peripheral blood. The origin of the receptors is a woman aged 55-75 years with COVID-19, enrolled during active disease.

V and J are TRBV30 and TRBJ1-4, with D tentatively TRBD1 (6 bases). Trimming left V 6 bases short and J 8 bases short, with 16 bases between. The CDR3 loop spans 13 amino acids. Germline loops: CDR1 GTSNPN, CDR2 SVGIG (reference sequence). The CDR3 loop reads CACYAGEGEKLFF. CDR3 DNA sequence: TGTGCCTGTTACGCAGGGGAGGGAGAAAAACTGTTTTTT.

In nucleotides, the CDR3 is TGCGCCAGCAGCTTGGATGACCGCCGGAGTGGCTACACCTTC. Translation: CASSLDDRRSGYTF. The chain combines TRBV5-1 with TRBJ1-2; D unclear. CDR1 SGHRS and CDR2 YFSETQ come from the germline V gene. The V and J ends lost 0 bases and 7 bases respectively, with 13 bases between them. The CDR3 length is 14 residues.

This sequence joins TRBV7-2 and TRBJ2-1; D perhaps matches TRBD2 (7 bases). CDR1 SGHTA and CDR2 FQGNSA come from the germline V gene. V was clipped by 5 bases and J by 2 bases, with 16 bases between them. The CDR3 spans 16 residues. In DNA, the CDR3 is TGTGCCAGCAGCACTGGGGGGGCGGGGGCCTACAATGAGCAGTTCTTC. The encoded protein is CASSTGGAGAYNEQFF.

This chain uses TRBV4-3 with TRBJ2-4; a possible D gene is TRBD2 (5 bases). Trimming pared 3 bases from V and 4 bases from J, leaving 13 bases between. The CDR3 length is 15 residues. Germline CDR1 LGHNA, CDR2 YSLEER. CDR3 protein: CASSQRAGDKNIQYF. The CDR3 DNA follows: TGCGCCAGCAGCCAGAGGGCTGGGGATAAAAACATTCAGTACTTC.

The genes are TRBV7-2 and TRBJ2-1; D gene unclear. The V and J ends lost 0 bases and 0 bases respectively, with 9 bases between them. Germline-derived CDR1 and CDR2 are SGHTA and FQGNSA. CDR3 length: 16 residues. This chain's CDR3 is CASSLAPRSSYNEQFF. CDR3 DNA sequence: TGTGCCAGCAGCTTAGCTCCCCGGAGCTCCTACAATGAGCAGTTCTTC.

A single count supports this clone. Written as DNA, the CDR3 is TGTGCCACCCACGCCGGACAGGCGAACACCGGGGAGCTGTTTTTT. It encodes CATHAGQANTGELFF. The chain links TRBV10-3 to TRBJ2-2, with 7 nucleotides matching TRBD1. Germline CDR1 ENHRY, CDR2 SYGVKD. The CDR3 has 15 amino acids. Trimming at V came to 10 bases and at J to 0 bases, leaving 8 bases not matched to a gene.

The V call is TRBV9, the J call TRBJ2-5; TRBD1 agrees at 10 bases. Germline V gene sequence: CDR1 SGDLS, CDR2 YYNGEE. The length of the CDR3 is 21 residues. V was clipped by 4 bases and J by 2 bases; unmatched bases: 23. This CDR3 is CASSPRDRGAGWRQGQETQYF. The CDR3 nucleotides are TGTGCCAGCAGCCCACGGGACAGGGGCGCAGGGTGGCGACAGGGGCAAGAGACCCAGTACTTC.

V is TRBV3-1 (or the pseudogene TRBV3-2) and J is TRBJ1-2; perhaps TRBD1 as D (6 bases). This CDR3 is 14 amino acids long. V shed 5 bases and J shed 4 bases, with 14 bases lying between them. Per germline, CDR1 LGHDT and CDR2 YNNKEL (reference sequence). CDR3 in DNA: TGTGCCAGCAGCTATTCCGGGACAAGCTATGGCTACACCTTC. Encoded protein: CASSYSGTSYGYTF.

This clone appeared once. The chain employs TRBV19 and TRBJ1-2; TRBD1 matches at 7 bases. The trim removed 5 bases at V and 2 bases at J, leaving 5 bases unmatched. Germline CDR1 reads LNHDA; CDR2 reads SQIVND (reference sequence). The CDR3 totals 14 residues. CDR3 bases: TGTGCCAGTAGTTGGGACAGCCTGAACTATGGCTACACCTTC. Translated, it gives CASSWDSLNYGYTF.

The chain employs TRBV15 and TRBJ2-7; 7 bases fit TRBD2. After removal of 0 bases from V and 3 bases from J, the junction contained 5 bases not matched to a gene. CDR1 and CDR2 (germline): LNHNV, YYDKDF (reference sequence). This CDR3 is built from 15 residues. CDR3 sequence reads: CATSRDRSGGYEQYF. For the CDR3, the DNA is TGTGCCACCAGCAGAGATCGTTCGGGGGGCTACGAGCAGTACTTC.

The chain couples TRBV9 to TRBJ1-3; D unclear. Looked up from germline, CDR1 is SGDLS and CDR2 is YYNGEE. Trimming stripped 4 bases from V and 0 bases from J, with 8 bases between. The CDR3 covers 14 residues. The CDR3 nucleotides read TGTGCCAGCAGCCCACACCTCTCTGGAAACACCATATATTTT. It yields the protein CASSPHLSGNTIYF.

V is TRBV3-1 (or the pseudogene TRBV3-2) and J is TRBJ1-1; D gene uncertain. This CDR3 comprises 15 residues. The germline V gene has CDR1 LGHDT and CDR2 YNNKEL (reference sequence). The V end lost 0 bases, the J end lost 7 bases, and 15 bases lay between the germline ends. The CDR3, as DNA: TGTGCCAGCAGCCAAGAAACCCTAATCGGGAGTGAAGCTTTCTTT. This sequence encodes CASSQETLIGSEAFF.

The J gene is TRBJ1-5, the V gene TRBV5-8, with 10 bases lining up with TRBD1. Germline trimming cut 4 bases from V and 5 bases from J; bases unmatched to any gene: 12. Germline values: CDR1 SGHTS, CDR2 YDEGEE. This CDR3 contains 17 residues. CDR3 residues: CASSLDGTGVPDQPQHF. Written as DNA, the CDR3 is TGTGCCAGCAGCCTGGACGGGACAGGGGTTCCCGATCAGCCCCAGCATTTT.

DNA for the CDR3: TGTGCCAGCAGTTTCCGACAGGCAGGGGGCTACACCTTC. Its protein is CASSFRQAGGYTF. The chain has TRBV27 and TRBJ1-2; a weak D match, TRBD1 (6 bases). CDR3 length equals 13 residues. Deletions cut 3 bases from V and 8 bases from J, with 13 bases between. The germline CDR1 and CDR2 sequences are MNHEY and SMNVEV (reference sequence).

V and J are TRBV18 and TRBJ1-4; 7 nucleotides match TRBD1. Germline CDR1 and CDR2: KGHSH and LQKENI. The CDR3 runs to 15 residues. Trimming took 3 bases from V and 1 from J; bases not matched to a gene: 2. The CDR3 sequence: CASSPDRVTNEKLFF. In DNA form, the CDR3 reads TGTGCCAGCTCACCTGACAGGGTAACTAATGAAAAACTGTTTTTT.

This chain joins TRBV6-6 and TRBJ1-5; 8 bases match TRBD1. The CDR3 runs to 14 residues. From germline, CDR1 is MNHNY and CDR2 SVGAGI (reference sequence). V lost 4 bases and J lost 6; bases outside the gene matches: 5. The CDR3 sequence: CASSLDRGRQPQHF. The CDR3 nucleotides are TGTGCCAGCAGTTTAGACAGGGGCCGTCAGCCCCAGCATTTT.

The chain recombines TRBV5-4 with TRBJ1-4; D not resolved. The V end lost 0 bases, the J end lost 4 bases, and 13 bases lay between the germline ends. The CDR3 runs to 16 residues. Germline CDR1 SGHNT, CDR2 YYREEE (reference sequence). CDR3 bases: TGTGCCAGCAGCTTGGACAATCCCCAAGATAATGAAAAACTGTTTTTT. Encoded protein: CASSLDNPQDNEKLFF. Combining the CDR3 with reference TRBV5-4 and TRBJ1-4 gives the whole variable domain ETGVTQSPTHLIKTRGQQVTLRCSSQSGHNTVSWYQQALGQGPQFIFQYYREEENGRGNFPPRFSGLQFPNYSSELNVNALELDDSALYLCASSLDNPQDNEKLFFGSGTQLSVL.

The chain combines TRBV11-2 with TRBJ1-1, with D possibly being TRBD1 (5 bases). The CDR3 loop spans 12 amino acids. The V gene's germline CDR1 is SGHAT and CDR2 FQNNGV. Between the trimmed V and J ends, which lost 10 bases and 4 bases, there was a span of 13 bases. CDR3 DNA sequence: TGTGCCACCCAAACAGGTTTCACTGAAGCTTTCTTT. Residues: CATQTGFTEAFF.

The chain carries TRBV5-4 and TRBJ1-2, with 7 bases identical to TRBD1. The trim removed 2 bases at V and 8 bases at J, leaving 6 bases unmatched. The germline V gene has CDR1 SGHNT and CDR2 YYREEE (reference sequence). CDR3 size: 13 residues. The CDR3 here is CASSLDRARGYTF. The CDR3 bases are TGTGCCAGCAGCTTAGACAGGGCTCGGGGCTACACCTTC.

This sequence joins TRBV7-9 and TRBJ1-5, with TRBD1 as a possible D gene (5 bases). Between the trimmed V and J ends, which lost 4 bases and 0 bases, there was a span of 10 bases. Germline loops: CDR1 SEHNR, CDR2 FQNEAQ (reference sequence). This CDR3 has 15 residues. The DNA for the CDR3 is TGTGCCAGCAGCTCGACGACAGCTAGCAATCAGCCCCAGCATTTT. Translation gives CASSSTTASNQPQHF.